The 7 T cell receptor beta chains reported below all come from one sample, sequenced in a study of memory CD4+ T cells and cytomegalovirus serostatus. The sort gate was single viable CD3+CD4+CD8-CD45RO+ cells for memory CD4+ T cells. Only in-frame clones appear in the TCRdb table, and some are missing; sequencing was by immunoSEQ multiplex PCR. The repertoire holds 50,000 or so clones, with roughly four fifths as singletons. Sequenced material: memory CD4+ T cells from blood. All receptors come from an adult in good health and CMV-seronegative.

CDR3 in amino acids: CSASADRHEYF. The DNA of the CDR3 is TGCAGTGCTAGCGCAGACAGACATGAGTACTTC. The J gene is TRBJ2-7, the V gene TRBV20-1; tentative D call: TRBD1 (5 bases). The CDR3 has 11 residues. Germline CDR1 and CDR2: DFQATT and SNEGSKA (reference sequence). The ends were cut back, 3 bases at V and 11 bases at J, with 14 bases in the middle.

This clone was recorded a few times. The chain is built from TRBV25-1 and TRBJ2-3; the D gene is possibly TRBD2 (6 bases). Trimming stripped 4 bases from V and 4 bases from J, with 12 bases between. The CDR3 is 14 amino acids. Germline V lookup: CDR1 MGHDK, CDR2 SYGVNS. CDR3 sequence reads: CASSVSGSADTQYF. Here the CDR3 DNA reads TGTGCCAGCAGTGTTTCCGGGAGCGCAGATACGCAGTATTTT.

This clone was seen more than once but under ten times. The chain couples TRBV6-4 to TRBJ2-1; TRBD1 matches at 9 bases. With V trimmed by 3 bases and J by 5 bases, 5 bases remained unmatched. The CDR3 totals 15 residues. CDR1 MRHNA and CDR2 SNTAGT come from the germline V gene. The CDR3 sequence is CASSERQGGNNEQFF. CDR3 DNA: TGTGCCAGCAGTGAACGACAGGGGGGCAACAATGAGCAGTTCTTC.

V gene TRBV19 combines with J gene TRBJ2-3, with D possibly matching TRBD1 (5 bases). Germline loops: CDR1 LNHDA, CDR2 SQIVND (reference sequence). This CDR3 has 16 residues. Trimming stripped 2 bases from V and 3 bases from J, with 15 bases between. The CDR3: CASSILKGFQTDTQYF. CDR3 nucleotide sequence: TGTGCCAGTAGTATACTAAAGGGGTTTCAAACAGATACGCAGTATTTT.

The chain uses TRBV5-1 and TRBJ2-5; D is uncertain. The germline V and J ends were trimmed by 4 bases and 4 bases, with 11 bases remaining between them. This CDR3 comprises 13 residues. CDR1 is SGHRS, CDR2 YFSETQ, per germline. The CDR3 coding sequence is TGCGCCAGCAGCCCAGAGATCAGAGAGACCCAGTACTTC. Translating it yields CASSPEIRETQYF.

This clone was recorded once. The chain couples TRBV28 to TRBJ1-3; D remains unclear. The ends were cut back, 6 bases at V and 11 bases at J, with 14 bases in the middle. This CDR3 has 12 amino acids. CDR1 MDHEN and CDR2 SYDVKM come from the germline V gene. This CDR3 reads CASRKDIRPIYF. The CDR3 DNA follows: TGTGCCAGCAGGAAAGACATCCGTCCCATATATTTT.

The chain employs TRBV7-9 and TRBJ2-2; no firm D call. V was cut by 6 bases and J by 4 bases, with 18 bases left in between. The length of the CDR3 is 16 residues. CDR1 and CDR2 from the germline V gene are SEHNR and FQNEAQ (reference sequence). This chain's CDR3 is CASSLGSDAGTGELFF. The CDR3 bases are TGTGCCAGCAGTTTGGGATCTGACGCAGGCACCGGGGAGCTGTTTTTT.